The 22 T cell receptor beta chains below were found in one sample sequenced in a study of response to subunit inactivated influenza vaccine. TCRdb reprocessed the RT-PCR reads with MiXCR, giving one entry per CDR3 protein. Of around 750,000 distinct CDR3 sequences listed, roughly 20% are singletons. This specimen was PBMCs from blood, taken 5 days after vaccination. These receptors all stem from a man in his fifties or sixties who received an inactivated influenza vaccine.

The V gene is TRBV7-2, the J gene TRBJ2-7; D may be TRBD2 (5 bases). The V end was cut by 5 bases, the J end by 8 bases, with 16 bases between. The CDR3 runs 13 residues. CDR1 is SGHTA, CDR2 FQGNSA, per germline. The CDR3 here is CASSPIDEGKQYF. CDR3 DNA sequence: TGTGCCAGCAGCCCGATCGACGAGGGAAAGCAGTACTTC.

The V call is TRBV4-3, the J call TRBJ2-3, with unresolved D. The CDR3 has 15 amino acids. CDR1 is LGHNA and CDR2 is YSLEER in the germline V gene. The V end lost 0 bases, the J end lost 5 bases, and 12 bases lay between the germline ends. The CDR3 DNA reads TGCGCCAGCAGCCAAGATTTGGTCGGTGGAGATACGCAGTATTTT. Translating it yields CASSQDLVGGDTQYF.

The V call is TRBV29-1, the J call TRBJ2-1; TRBD1 might be the D (5 bases). The V gene's germline CDR1 is SQVTM and CDR2 ANQGSEA. The CDR3 is 14 residues long. V lost 0 bases, J lost 4 bases, and 10 bases lay in between. The chain's CDR3 is CSVEDQDKYNEQFF. DNA of the CDR3: TGCAGCGTTGAAGATCAGGACAAGTACAATGAGCAGTTCTTC.

This clonotype was counted a few times. This rearrangement joins TRBV20-1 to TRBJ2-7, with D unclear. The length of the CDR3 is 11 residues. Germline CDR1 DFQATT, CDR2 SNEGSKA (reference sequence). Deletions cut 1 base from V and 6 bases from J, with 7 bases between. CDR3 sequence: CSARGQVEQYF. The CDR3 DNA reads as TGCAGTGCTAGAGGGCAGGTCGAGCAGTACTTC.

This clonotype came up a few times. The chain couples TRBV20-1 to TRBJ2-3; D could derive from TRBD1 or TRBD2 (6 bases each). This CDR3 contains 12 residues. Trimming shortened V by 6 bases and J by 2 bases, and 9 bases separated the two germline ends. The germline V gene has CDR1 DFQATT and CDR2 SNEGSKA (reference sequence). CDR3 amino acids: CSAGGNTDTQYF. For the CDR3, the DNA is TGCAGTGCGGGGGGCAACACAGATACGCAGTATTTT.

This chain links TRBV2 with TRBJ2-1, with no clear D. Germline lookup yields CDR1 SNHLY and CDR2 FYNNEI. V was trimmed by 2 bases and J by 10 bases, leaving 9 bases between them. The CDR3 has 12 amino acids. CDR3 sequence reads: CASSEPGEEQFF. The CDR3 coding sequence is TGTGCCAGCAGTGAACCCGGTGAAGAGCAGTTCTTC.

The chain links TRBV5-1 to TRBJ2-7; D is ambiguous. V was clipped by 2 bases and J by 5 bases, with 11 bases between them. Germline CDR1 reads SGHRS; CDR2 reads YFSETQ. The CDR3 has 13 residues. CDR3 nucleotide sequence: TGCGCCAGCAGCTTTGACCCGAGGCACGAGCAGTACTTC. It codes for CASSFDPRHEQYF. Filled out from reference TRBV5-1 and TRBJ2-7, the complete variable domain reads KAGVTQTPRYLIKTRGQQVTLSCSPISGHRSVSWYQQTPGQGLQFLFEYFSETQRNKGNFPGRFSGRQFSNSRSEMNVSTLELGDSALYLCASSFDPRHEQYFGPGTRLTVT.

The V and J genes are TRBV6-5 and TRBJ1-4; the D gene is possibly TRBD1 (5 bases). Trimming left V 4 bases short and J 3 bases short, with 12 bases between. This CDR3 has 15 amino acids. Germline-derived CDR1 and CDR2 are MNHEY and SVGAGI. CDR3 in amino acids: CASSSLGGANEKLFF. DNA for the CDR3: TGTGCCAGCAGTTCCCTGGGGGGGGCTAATGAAAAACTGTTTTTT.

The rearrangement links TRBV9 to TRBJ2-1; TRBD2 matches at 11 bases. Germline values: CDR1 SGDLS, CDR2 YYNGEE. With 1 base clipped from V and 7 bases from J, the junction kept 7 bases outside the gene matches. The CDR3 length is 16 residues. The DNA for the CDR3 is TGTGCCAGCAGCGTAACTAGCGGGAGTGTCGGGAATGAGCAGTTCTTC. Its protein product is CASSVTSGSVGNEQFF.

This clonotype was observed at least ten times. The J gene is TRBJ2-2, the V gene TRBV4-3; the match to TRBD1 covers 7 bases. The CDR3 has 15 residues. Trimming removed 3 bases from V and 4 bases from J; junction bases left unmatched: 5. Germline CDR1 and CDR2: LGHNA and YSLEER. DNA for the CDR3: TGCGCCAGCAGCCAGGGGACAGCGATCACCGGGGAGCTGTTTTTT. Amino acid sequence: CASSQGTAITGELFF.

The V and J genes are TRBV9 and TRBJ1-3; possible D gene TRBD1, 6 bases. Trimming pared 0 bases from V and 0 bases from J, leaving 7 bases between. Germline CDR1 is SGDLS and CDR2 is YYNGEE. The CDR3 length is 15 residues. CDR3: CASSVGGGSGNTIYF. The CDR3 region has the DNA TGTGCCAGCAGCGTAGGAGGGGGCTCTGGAAACACCATATATTTT.

There are a few counts of this clonotype. The gene calls are TRBV6-1 and TRBJ2-7; 8 positions match TRBD2. The J segment lost 1 base and the V segment lost 6 bases, leaving 11 bases of the junction unmatched. The germline V gene encodes CDR1 MNHNS and CDR2 SASEGT. The CDR3 sequence is 16 residues long. The CDR3 region is CASSPLGIAGSYEQYF. The DNA for the CDR3 is TGTGCCAGCAGCCCCCTCGGGATAGCGGGGTCCTACGAGCAGTACTTC.

This clonotype turned up a few times. This chain links TRBV5-1 with TRBJ2-1; 8 nucleotides line up with TRBD2. Trimming took 0 bases from V and 0 from J; bases not matched to a gene: 11. The CDR3 length is 19 residues. The germline V gene has CDR1 SGHRS and CDR2 YFSETQ. CDR3 in amino acids: CASSLEIGGGRPSYNEQFF. DNA for the CDR3: TGCGCCAGCAGCTTGGAGATAGGCGGGGGGAGGCCCTCCTACAATGAGCAGTTCTTC.

V and J are TRBV20-1 and TRBJ2-7; TRBD1 aligns across 7 bases. This CDR3 region has 13 residues. Per the germline V gene, CDR1 is DFQATT and CDR2 is SNEGSKA (reference sequence). Unmatched junction bases numbered 5, after V lost 3 bases and J lost 3 bases. CDR3 sequence reads: CSASGSGGYEQYF. The CDR3, as DNA: TGCAGTGCTAGTGGCTCAGGGGGCTACGAGCAGTACTTC.

This rearrangement joins TRBV6-1 to TRBJ2-2, with D maybe TRBD1 (6 bases). V lost 1 base, J lost 6 bases, and 15 bases lay in between. CDR1 and CDR2 (germline): MNHNS, SASEGT. CDR3 length: 16 residues. The CDR3 here is CASSEVNRVPPGELFF. The CDR3 DNA follows: TGTGCCAGCAGTGAAGTAAACAGGGTCCCTCCCGGGGAGCTGTTTTTT.

The chain recombines TRBV4-3 with TRBJ2-1, with D perhaps given as TRBD1 or TRBD2 (6 bases each). Germline V gene data show CDR1 as LGHNA and CDR2 as YSLEER. The CDR3 extends over 13 amino acids. Trimming removed 0 bases from V and 13 bases from J, with 13 bases in between. The CDR3 DNA sequence: TGCGCCAGCAGCCAAGATACACAGGGAGGACAGTTCTTC. Residues: CASSQDTQGGQFF.

The V gene is TRBV7-2, the J gene TRBJ2-5; D ambiguous. CDR3 length: 12 amino acids. V lost 11 bases, J lost 2 bases, and 12 bases lay in between. Germline CDR1 SGHTA, CDR2 FQGNSA. The CDR3 DNA is TGTGCCTCCCAACGGTTTCAAGAGACCCAGTACTTC. Protein product: CASQRFQETQYF.

This clonotype has just a few counts. The V gene is TRBV4-1, the J gene TRBJ2-7; perhaps TRBD2 as D (7 bases). CDR3 length: 15 amino acids. CDR1 MGHRA and CDR2 YSYEKL come from the germline V gene. V gave up 2 bases and J gave up 4 bases, with 15 bases separating them. CDR3 sequence: CASSQKEGRGYEQYF. The CDR3 DNA follows: TGCGCCAGCAGCCAAAAGGAAGGGAGGGGGTACGAGCAGTACTTC.

The chain recombines TRBV20-1 with TRBJ2-2; the match to TRBD1 covers 8 bases. The CDR3 extends over 15 amino acids. Germline CDR1 DFQATT, CDR2 SNEGSKA (reference sequence). V lost 0 bases to trimming and J lost 3 bases; unmatched junction nucleotides: 3. The DNA of the CDR3 is TGCAGTGCTAGAGAGGACAGGGTGGACACCGGGGAGCTGTTTTTT. Protein product: CSAREDRVDTGELFF.

This chain uses TRBV28 with TRBJ2-4; tentatively, D is TRBD1 (6 bases). V lost 5 bases, J lost 0 bases, and 14 bases lay in between. Germline CDR1 and CDR2: MDHEN and SYDVKM. The length of the CDR3 is 16 residues. The CDR3 reads CASSPRQDLAKNIQYF. CDR3 DNA: TGTGCCAGCAGTCCCCGACAGGATTTAGCCAAAAACATTCAGTACTTC.

The V and J genes are TRBV28 and TRBJ2-7; TRBD1 is a possible D gene (6 bases). Germline-derived CDR1 and CDR2 are MDHEN and SYDVKM. The CDR3 covers 13 residues. Trimming removed 5 bases at V and 2 bases at J, with 10 bases between. The CDR3 nucleotides read TGTGCCAGCAGTAACAGGGCTCCCTACGAGCAGTACTTC. Translated, it gives CASSNRAPYEQYF. Filled out from reference TRBV28 and TRBJ2-7, the complete variable domain reads DVKVTQSSRYLVKRTGEKVFLECVQDMDHENMFWYRQDPGLGLRLIYFSYDVKMKEKGDIPEGYSVSREKKERFSLILESASTNQTSMYLCASSNRAPYEQYFGPGTRLTVT.

This clonotype was counted only a few times. V usage is TRBV5-1 and J usage is TRBJ1-4; the match to TRBD1 covers 9 bases. Germline V CDR1 and CDR2: SGHRS, YFSETQ. V lost 7 bases to trimming and J lost 5 bases; unmatched junction nucleotides: 6. The CDR3 consists of 14 residues. CDR3 loop: CASGVDRGNEKLFF. Written as DNA, the CDR3 is TGCGCCAGCGGGGTGGACAGGGGAAATGAAAAACTGTTTTTT.